This T cell receptor beta chain comes out of a study of PD-L1 blockade in urothelial cancer. Documented time point: pretreatment peripheral blood. Germline V gene sequence: CDR1 SGDLS, CDR2 YYNGEE. The CDR3 spans 15 residues. Trimming at V came to 2 bases and at J to 2 bases, leaving 6 bases not matched to a gene. Measured with immunoSEQ multiplex PCR; TCRdb has only the in-frame clones, and not every one. This table has around 100,000 clones, about nine tenths appearing once. The sequence was collected from a man between 60 and 70 years old with urothelial cancer. This specimen was PBMCs, taken around atezolizumab (anti-PD-L1) treatment. This sequence joins TRBV9 and TRBJ2-7, with 8 bases lining up with TRBD1. CDR3 nucleotide sequence: TGTGCCAGCAGCGTCGCGGACAGGGAAACCTACGAGCAGTACTTC. It is translated as CASSVADRETYEQYF.